This T cell receptor (beta chain) derives from a study of circulating CD8 cells and anti-PD-1 response in melanoma (dated by TCRdb to 2020 to 2021). In the study overall: Nivolumab was administered to patients intravenously at 3 mg/kg every 2 weeks. Of the 13 patients in the melanoma cohort, seven received anti-PD-1 as first-line therapy and six had prior targeted therapy or immunotherapy. Patients with complete or partial responses were counted as responders, while patients with stable or progressive disease (RECIST v1.1) were counted as non-responders. The TCR repertoire analysis covered roughly 11 melanoma patients: 7 non-responders and 4 responders. PD-1 on on-treatment samples was detected using a biotinylated anti-human IgG4 antibody.

Via the germline V gene, CDR1 is MDHEN and CDR2 SYDVKM. The CDR3 sequence holds 16 residues, the cysteine and phenylalanine included. This entry keeps only the CDR3 DNA: 48 bases, framed from base 1. Between the V and J ends, shortened by 5 bases and 1 base respectively, the junction contains 18 bases. The investigation overall reported the following: Only baseline and M1 samples, drawn from a small cohort with few responders, went into the published TCR repertoire comparisons. Repertoires were mostly private between subsets, with fewer than 7% of TRB clonotypes shared at M1, and the greatest sharing occurred between DPOS and TIGIT. Because material was limited, most experiments were generally run without replicates. The authors pointed out that the cohort included both treatment-naive and previously treated patients, and that this mix could influence the results. Because tumor material was not accessible, tumor reactivity was instead assessed by peptide assays on expanded sorted subsets. The DNEG repertoire had the highest diversity, the PD-1 and DPOS repertoires had similar and higher clonality, and the TIGIT repertoires had the lowest diversity.

This clonotype is judged large (0.1 to 1%). The target of this receptor is not known. Within one base of it there is no much larger clone, and no base qualities were kept. A BD FACSAria II cell sorter was used to sort four subsets, defined by PD-1 and/or TIGIT, from live CD3+CD8+TCRalphabeta+ cells. To characterize relevance to anti-PD-1 therapy response, circulating CD8 T cells were sorted into four subsets based on PD-1 and TIGIT expression. For each sorted CD8 T-cell subset, both the TCR alpha and TCR beta chains were sequenced. Peripheral blood was collected before the first anti-PD-1 injection, after two injections and after four injections. Ficoll gradient centrifugation was used to isolate PBMCs right away. Until use, PBMCs were kept cryopreserved in liquid nitrogen in RPMI containing approximately 20% FCS and approximately 9.3% DMSO. Thawed PBMCs were stained with a viability dye and antibodies against CD3, CD8alpha, TCRalphabeta, PD-1 and TIGIT. Total RNA was extracted with the RNeasy Kit, and a RIN above 7 was reached by every sample.

Sequencing instrument: NextSeq 500. Starting from about 15 ng of total RNA, TCR libraries were made with the QIAseq Immune Repertoire RNA Library Kit, Human TCR Panel. The TCR libraries were sequenced on an Illumina NextSeq using a Mid Output V2 kit and asymmetric 261x41 paired-end reads. Every TCR library was diluted down to approximately 4 nM, then pooled, denatured and loaded at about 0.92 pM. Turning to the authors' computational methods: TCR FASTQ files were processed in the QIAGEN GeneGlobe Data Analysis Center, and downstream analysis was performed in R 3.5.2. To get clonality, Shannon entropy was normalized by the log of the number of unique productive sequences and the result was subtracted from one. Within each subset, Fisher exact tests at 5% FDR identified TRA or TRB clonotypes differing in abundance between baseline and M1. Differentially abundant clonotypes were categorized as emerging, expanding, contracting or non-expanding/contracting. Morisita's overlap index was used to measure repertoire overlap between patients. TCRdb cleaned the public reads at Q25 with fastp, built clones with MiXCR and kept in-frame beta chains. Every CDR3 protein is listed once, alongside the most common genes and DNA of its rows. These V and J calls rely on TCRdb rather than the paper's analysis. The sample table contains about 720 distinct CDR3 sequences; only one count was recorded for approximately 4.5% of them. The ten largest account for 13% of the sample.

Recombination connected TRBV28 to TRBJ2-7; the D call could be TRBD1 or TRBD2, with each sharing 5 bases. This TCR was sampled from a human donor with melanoma. The sequenced sample was CD8+ T cells from PBMCs, obtained at baseline or after one month of anti-PD-1 therapy (not recorded which). The DNA sequence reads TGTGCCAGCAGTCCTCTTGACCTGGGGGTTTCCTACGAGCAGTACTTC. Its amino acids are CASSPLDLGVSYEQYF. The full variable domain, with segments outside the CDR3 supplied by the reference TRBV28 and TRBJ2-7 proteins, appears as DVKVTQSSRYLVKRTGEKVFLECVQDMDHENMFWYRQDPGLGLRLIYFSYDVKMKEKGDIPEGYSVSREKKERFSLILESASTNQTSMYLCASSPLDLGVSYEQYFGPGTRLTVT.